A selection of T cell receptor beta chains follows, all from one sample in a study of human CD8 memory T cell subsets. TCRdb reanalyzed the 5' RACE reads and collapses them to one entry per CDR3 protein, without DNA. Its clone listing holds roughly 10,000 distinct CDR3 sequences. Sequenced sample: CD8+ T cells from PBMCs. The receptors here all came from a human donor in good health. Both conserved end residues are part of each CDR3. Each record gives: clone size, V gene, J gene, CDR3 protein. Clone size is shown for a subset of rows, as once, few, many or a class of expanded clone.

NA	TRBV9	TRBJ1-2	CASSGKGLSANSGYGYTF
NA	TRBV7-6	TRBJ2-7	CASSFTDTYEQYF
medium-sized	TRBV15	TRBJ2-2	CATSRLSGHHLAYTGELFF
NA	TRBV29-1	TRBJ2-1	CSVTGTGDGRSYNEQFF
NA	TRBV13	TRBJ2-1	CASSSGTGAYNEQFF
NA	TRBV28	TRBJ2-7	CASSLGLGRGDSYEQYF
NA	TRBV20-1	TRBJ2-1	CSARDSKGRNEQFF
NA	TRBV28	TRBJ2-1	CASSLWTQLAGRGYNEQFF
NA	TRBV9	TRBJ1-1	CASSVLEEISEAFF
NA	TRBV27	TRBJ2-5	CASTAGTGVGTQYF
NA	TRBV5-4	TRBJ2-3	CASSLTGLAGLDGTDTQYF
NA	TRBV28	TRBJ2-1	CASSLDAFRGLAEYNEQFF
NA	TRBV30	TRBJ2-7	CAWSASGGYEQYF
NA	TRBV7-6	TRBJ1-4	CASSPGGGWEKLFF
NA	TRBV4-1	TRBJ2-2	CASSQGNTGELFF
NA	TRBV10-3	TRBJ1-1	CAIRNRENTEAFF
NA	TRBV7-6	TRBJ2-3	CASSPRGISTDTQYF
NA	TRBV12-3/TRBV12-4	TRBJ2-1	CASSPGTGESYNEQFF
NA	TRBV11-3	TRBJ2-3	CASSLDERGPKYF
NA	TRBV7-9	TRBJ2-7	CASRSSYEQYF
NA	TRBV19	TRBJ1-5	CASSSMTRRYQPQHF
medium-sized	TRBV7-9	TRBJ1-1	CASSPPGNTEAFF